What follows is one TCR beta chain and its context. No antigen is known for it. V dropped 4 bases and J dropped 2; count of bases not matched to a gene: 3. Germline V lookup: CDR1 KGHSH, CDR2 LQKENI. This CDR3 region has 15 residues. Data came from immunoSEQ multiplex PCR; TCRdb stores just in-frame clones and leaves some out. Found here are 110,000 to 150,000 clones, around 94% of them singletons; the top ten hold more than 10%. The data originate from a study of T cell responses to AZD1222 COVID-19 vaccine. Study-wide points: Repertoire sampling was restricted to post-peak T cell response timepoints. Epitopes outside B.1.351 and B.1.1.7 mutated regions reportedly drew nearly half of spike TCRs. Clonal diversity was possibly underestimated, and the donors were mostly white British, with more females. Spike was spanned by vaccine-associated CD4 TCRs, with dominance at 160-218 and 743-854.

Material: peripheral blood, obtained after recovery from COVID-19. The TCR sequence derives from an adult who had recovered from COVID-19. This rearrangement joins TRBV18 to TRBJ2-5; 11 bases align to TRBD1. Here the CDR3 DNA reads TGTGCCAGCTCACGAGGGACAGGGGGGCAAGAGACCCAGTACTTC. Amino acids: CASSRGTGGQETQYF.